The source of this T cell receptor (beta chain) is a study of early T cells in non-severe SARS-CoV-2 infection. Study at large: The study sequenced bulk RNA from unsorted whole blood, with chains unpaired. General study points: Sequences matched to VDJdb favored anti-spike CD8 responses, while private and CD4 specificities were missed.

Unique molecular identifiers tagged individual cDNA molecules. TCRdb itself ran the 5' RACE reads through MiXCR, one entry per CDR3 protein. The table includes some 61,000 distinct CDR3 sequences, 10% detected once. This clonotype was counted at least ten times. The antigen is undetermined. The germline gives CDR1 SGHAT, CDR2 FQNNGV. V trimming: 5 bases; J trimming: 7 bases; junction bases outside the gene matches: 15. The CDR3 length is 17 residues. The chain recombines TRBV11-2 with TRBJ2-1, with 9 bases fitting TRBD1. This clonotype was sampled from an adult who was a healthcare worker with PCR-confirmed SARS-CoV-2 infection or an uninfected control (not recorded which). The material sequenced was whole blood. The CDR3 is CASSVRPRQGVDNEQFF. The CDR3 DNA sequence: TGTGCCAGCAGCGTGCGGCCTCGACAGGGGGTTGATAATGAGCAGTTCTTC.